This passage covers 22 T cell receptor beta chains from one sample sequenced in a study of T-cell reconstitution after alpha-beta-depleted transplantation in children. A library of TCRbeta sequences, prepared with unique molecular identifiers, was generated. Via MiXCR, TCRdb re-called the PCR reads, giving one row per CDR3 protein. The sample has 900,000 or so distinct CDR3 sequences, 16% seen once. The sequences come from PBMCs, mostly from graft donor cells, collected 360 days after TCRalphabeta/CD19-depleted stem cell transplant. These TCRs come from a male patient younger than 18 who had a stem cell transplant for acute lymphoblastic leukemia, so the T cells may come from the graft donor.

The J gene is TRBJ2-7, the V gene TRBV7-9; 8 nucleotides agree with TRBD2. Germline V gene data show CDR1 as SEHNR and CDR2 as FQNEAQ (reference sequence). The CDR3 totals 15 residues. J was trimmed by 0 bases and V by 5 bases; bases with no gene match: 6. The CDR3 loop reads CASSRLALSSYEQYF. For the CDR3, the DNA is TGTGCCAGCAGCCGACTAGCGCTCAGCTCCTACGAGCAGTACTTC.

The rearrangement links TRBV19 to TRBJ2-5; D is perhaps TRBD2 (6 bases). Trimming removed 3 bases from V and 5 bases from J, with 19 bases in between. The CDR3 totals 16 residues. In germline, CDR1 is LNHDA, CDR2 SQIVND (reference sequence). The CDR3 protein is CASSISTGVYGETQYF. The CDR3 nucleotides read TGTGCCAGTAGTATCTCTACGGGAGTTTACGGCGAGACCCAGTACTTC.

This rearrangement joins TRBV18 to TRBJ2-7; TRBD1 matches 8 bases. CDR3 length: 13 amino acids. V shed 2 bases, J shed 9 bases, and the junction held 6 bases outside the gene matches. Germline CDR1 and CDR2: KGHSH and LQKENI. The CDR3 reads CASSPKTGEGQYF. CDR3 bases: TGTGCCAGCTCACCAAAGACAGGGGAAGGGCAGTACTTC.

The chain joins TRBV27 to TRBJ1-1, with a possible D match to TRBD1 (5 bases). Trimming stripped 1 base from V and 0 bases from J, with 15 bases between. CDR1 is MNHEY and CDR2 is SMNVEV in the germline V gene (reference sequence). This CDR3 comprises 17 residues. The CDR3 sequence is CASSLFSPGLLNTEAFF. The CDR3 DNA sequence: TGTGCCAGCAGTTTATTCTCTCCAGGGCTTTTGAACACTGAAGCTTTCTTT.

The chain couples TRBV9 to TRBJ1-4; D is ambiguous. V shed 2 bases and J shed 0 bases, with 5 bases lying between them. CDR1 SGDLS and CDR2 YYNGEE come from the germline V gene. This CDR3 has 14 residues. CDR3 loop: CASSVQATNEKLFF. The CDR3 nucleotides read TGTGCCAGCAGCGTCCAGGCAACTAATGAAAAACTGTTTTTT. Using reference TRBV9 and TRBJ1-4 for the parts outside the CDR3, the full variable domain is DSGVTQTPKHLITATGQRVTLRCSPRSGDLSVYWYQQSLDQGLQFLIQYYNGEERAKGNILERFSAQQFPDLHSELNLSSLELGDSALYFCASSVQATNEKLFFGSGTQLSVL.

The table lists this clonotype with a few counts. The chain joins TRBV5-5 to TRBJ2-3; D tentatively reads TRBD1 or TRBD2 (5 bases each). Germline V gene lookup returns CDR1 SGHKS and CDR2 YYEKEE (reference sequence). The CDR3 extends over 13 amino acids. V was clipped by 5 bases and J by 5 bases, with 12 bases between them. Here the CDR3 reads CASRAEGVDTQYF. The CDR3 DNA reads TGTGCCAGCAGAGCGGAAGGGGTAGATACGCAGTATTTT.

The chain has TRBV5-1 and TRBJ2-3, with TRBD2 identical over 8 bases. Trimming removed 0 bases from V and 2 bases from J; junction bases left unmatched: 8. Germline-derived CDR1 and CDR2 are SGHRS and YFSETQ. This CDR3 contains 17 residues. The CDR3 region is CASSLASSGGLTDTQYF. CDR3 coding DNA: TGCGCCAGCAGCTTGGCATCGTCGGGAGGGCTCACAGATACGCAGTATTTT.

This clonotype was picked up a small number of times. DNA for the CDR3: TGTGCCAGCAGCTCGCGGGGGAGTAGCGGGAGGGCCTACGAGCAGTACTTC. Protein sequence: CASSSRGSSGRAYEQYF. The chain links TRBV7-3 to TRBJ2-7; 11 nucleotides align to TRBD2. Losses at the gene ends were 4 bases for V and 2 bases for J; bases not matched to a gene: 10. Looked up from germline, CDR1 is SGHTA and CDR2 is FQGTGA. This CDR3 comprises 17 residues.

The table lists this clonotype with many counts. The CDR3 region is CSVVGGNTGELFF. The CDR3 DNA is TGCAGCGTTGTGGGGGGCAACACCGGGGAGCTGTTTTTT. The genes are TRBV29-1 and TRBJ2-2; the D gene could be TRBD1 or TRBD2 (6 bases each). Between the trimmed V and J ends, which lost 4 bases and 2 bases, there was a span of 8 bases. The CDR3 has 13 amino acids. Germline V gives CDR1 SQVTM, CDR2 ANQGSEA.

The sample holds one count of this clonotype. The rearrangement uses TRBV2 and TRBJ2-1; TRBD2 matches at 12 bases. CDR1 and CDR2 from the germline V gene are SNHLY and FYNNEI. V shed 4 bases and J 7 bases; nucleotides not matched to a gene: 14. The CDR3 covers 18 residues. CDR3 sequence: CASSVLLAGGPGWNEQFF. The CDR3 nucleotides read TGTGCCAGCAGTGTCCTTCTAGCGGGAGGGCCGGGTTGGAATGAGCAGTTCTTC.

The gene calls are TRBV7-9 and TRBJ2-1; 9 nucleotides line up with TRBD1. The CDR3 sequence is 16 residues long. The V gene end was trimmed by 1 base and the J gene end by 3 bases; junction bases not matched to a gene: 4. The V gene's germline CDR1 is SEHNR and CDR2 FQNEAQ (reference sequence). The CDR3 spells CASSLVTGGYYNEQFF. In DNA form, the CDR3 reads TGTGCCAGCAGCTTAGTGACAGGGGGTTACTACAATGAGCAGTTCTTC. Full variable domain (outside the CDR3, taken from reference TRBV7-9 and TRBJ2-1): DTGVSQNPRHKITKRGQNVTFRCDPISEHNRLYWYRQTLGQGPEFLTYFQNEAQLEKSRLLSDRFSAERPKGSFSTLEIQRTEQGDSAMYLCASSLVTGGYYNEQFFGPGTRLTVL.

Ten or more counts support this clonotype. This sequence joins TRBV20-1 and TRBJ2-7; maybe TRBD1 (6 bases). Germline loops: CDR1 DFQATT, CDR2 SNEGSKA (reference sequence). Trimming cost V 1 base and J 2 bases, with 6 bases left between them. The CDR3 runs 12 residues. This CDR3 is CSARGGPYEQYF. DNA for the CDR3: TGCAGTGCTAGAGGGGGGCCCTACGAGCAGTACTTC.

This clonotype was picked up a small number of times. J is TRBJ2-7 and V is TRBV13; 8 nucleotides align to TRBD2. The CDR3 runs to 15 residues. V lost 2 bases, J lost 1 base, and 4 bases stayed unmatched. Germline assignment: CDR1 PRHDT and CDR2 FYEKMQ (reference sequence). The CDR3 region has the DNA TGTGCCAGCAGCTTAATGGCGGGAGGTTCCTACGAGCAGTACTTC. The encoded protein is CASSLMAGGSYEQYF.

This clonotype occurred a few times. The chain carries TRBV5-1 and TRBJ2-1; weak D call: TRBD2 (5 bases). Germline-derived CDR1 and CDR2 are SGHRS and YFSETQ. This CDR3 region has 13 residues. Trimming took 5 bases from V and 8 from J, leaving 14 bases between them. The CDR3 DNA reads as TGCGCCAGCAGGATGAGCGGTTCGGATGAGCAGTTCTTC. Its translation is CASRMSGSDEQFF.

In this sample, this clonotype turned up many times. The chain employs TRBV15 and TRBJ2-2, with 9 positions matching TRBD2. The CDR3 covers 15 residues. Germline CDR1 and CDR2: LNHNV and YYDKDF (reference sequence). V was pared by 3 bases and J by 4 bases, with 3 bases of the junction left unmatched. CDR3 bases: TGTGCCACCAGCAGTCTAGCGGGGCTCACCGGGGAGCTGTTTTTT. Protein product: CATSSLAGLTGELFF.

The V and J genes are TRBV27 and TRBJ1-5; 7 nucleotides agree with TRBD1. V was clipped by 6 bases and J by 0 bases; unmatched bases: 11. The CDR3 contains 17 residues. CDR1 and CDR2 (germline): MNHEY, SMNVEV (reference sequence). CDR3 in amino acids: CASSDRVIRNSNQPQHF. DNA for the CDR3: TGTGCCAGCAGCGACAGGGTGATTCGGAATAGCAATCAGCCCCAGCATTTT.

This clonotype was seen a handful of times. The CDR3 sequence is CASTLLPTSGGETQYF. Written as DNA, the CDR3 is TGTGCCAGCACCCTCCTACCCACTAGCGGTGGGGAGACCCAGTACTTC. The genes are TRBV6-1 and TRBJ2-5; 8 bases line up with TRBD2. V shed 7 bases, J shed 5 bases, and the junction held 15 bases outside the gene matches. The CDR3 runs to 16 residues. The germline V gene has CDR1 MNHNS and CDR2 SASEGT.

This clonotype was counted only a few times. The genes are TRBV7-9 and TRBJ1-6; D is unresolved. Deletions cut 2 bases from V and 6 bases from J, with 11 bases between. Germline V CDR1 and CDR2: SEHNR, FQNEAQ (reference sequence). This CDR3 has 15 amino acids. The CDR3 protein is CASSLLGSFNSPLHF. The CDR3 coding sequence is TGTGCCAGCAGCTTATTGGGCAGCTTTAATTCACCCCTCCACTTT.

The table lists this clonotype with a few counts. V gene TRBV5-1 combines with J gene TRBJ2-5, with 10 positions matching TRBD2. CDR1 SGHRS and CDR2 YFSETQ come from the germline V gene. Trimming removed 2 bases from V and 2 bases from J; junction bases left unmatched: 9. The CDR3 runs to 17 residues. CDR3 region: CASSLSILAGSQETQYF. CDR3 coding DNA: TGCGCCAGCAGCTTAAGCATACTAGCGGGGTCGCAAGAGACCCAGTACTTC.

DNA for the CDR3: TGTGCCAGCAGCGCTCTACCACCCGGGGACAGGGCAGCAACTAATGAAAAACTGTTTTTT. Its protein product is CASSALPPGDRAATNEKLFF. V is TRBV7-6 and J is TRBJ1-4; 9 nucleotides align to TRBD1. The J segment lost 0 bases and the V segment lost 5 bases, leaving 16 bases of the junction unmatched. CDR3 length: 20 amino acids. Germline V gene data show CDR1 as SGHVS and CDR2 as FNYEAQ.

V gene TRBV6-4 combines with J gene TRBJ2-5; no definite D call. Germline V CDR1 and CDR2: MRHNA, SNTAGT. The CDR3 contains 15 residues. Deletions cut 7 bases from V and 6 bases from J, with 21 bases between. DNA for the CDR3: TGTGCCAGCAAGAGAGGCGGCGCCAGGAAAAAGACCCAGTACTTC. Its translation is CASKRGGARKKTQYF.

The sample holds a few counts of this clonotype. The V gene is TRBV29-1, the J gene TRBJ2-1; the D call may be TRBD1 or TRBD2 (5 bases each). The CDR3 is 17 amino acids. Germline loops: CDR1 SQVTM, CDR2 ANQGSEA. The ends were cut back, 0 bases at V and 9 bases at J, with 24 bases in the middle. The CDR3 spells CSVEDWDGTPIMIEQFF. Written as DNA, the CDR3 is TGCAGCGTTGAAGATTGGGATGGGACCCCCATCATGATTGAGCAGTTCTTC.